Listed below are T cell receptor beta chains from one sample, sequenced in a study of long-term antiretroviral therapy in people with HIV. The table came from immunoSEQ multiplex PCR; TCRdb's copy has only in-frame clones and leaves some out. The repertoire holds about 33,000 clones, with more than 95% as singletons. The sequences come from unsorted PBMCs, collected 6.9 years after starting antiretroviral therapy. All receptors derive from a young man with HIV. Each CDR3 is given with its conserved first and last residue. Fields, in order: V gene, clone size, J gene, D gene, CDR3 protein, CDR3 DNA. The D gene is left open where the match is weak. Rows give clone size only sometimes, using once, few, many, or a class for an expanded clone.

v_call: TRBV18; clone_size: NA; j_call: TRBJ1-3; d_call: NA; cdr3_aa: CASSPKAGNTIYF; cdr3_nt: TGTGCCAGCTCACCAAAGGCTGGAAACACCATATATTTT
v_call: TRBV5-1; clone_size: NA; j_call: TRBJ1-4; d_call: NA; cdr3_aa: CASSLGATNEKLFF; cdr3_nt: TGCGCCAGCAGCTTGGGTGCAACTAATGAAAAACTGTTTTTT
v_call: TRBV6-1; clone_size: NA; j_call: TRBJ2-3; d_call: TRBD2; cdr3_aa: CASNPGLAGVDTQYF; cdr3_nt: TGTGCCAGCAACCCGGGACTAGCGGGTGTCGATACGCAGTATTTT
v_call: TRBV2; clone_size: NA; j_call: TRBJ1-4; d_call: NA; cdr3_aa: CASSRDSGNEKLFF; cdr3_nt: TGTGCCAGCAGTCGAGACAGTGGCAATGAAAAACTGTTTTTT
v_call: TRBV7-2; clone_size: NA; j_call: TRBJ2-7; d_call: NA; cdr3_aa: CASSLAGGTSYEQYF; cdr3_nt: TGTGCCAGCAGCTTAGCGGGGGGGACATCTTACGAGCAGTACTTC
v_call: TRBV9; clone_size: NA; j_call: TRBJ2-1; d_call: TRBD2; cdr3_aa: CASRGEGNEQFF; cdr3_nt: TGTGCCAGCAGGGGGGAGGGGAATGAGCAGTTCTTC
v_call: TRBV19; clone_size: NA; j_call: TRBJ1-2; d_call: NA; cdr3_aa: CASSIDTNYGYTF; cdr3_nt: TGTGCCAGTAGTATAGACACCAACTATGGCTACACCTTC
v_call: TRBV15; clone_size: once; j_call: TRBJ1-5; d_call: NA; cdr3_aa: CATSRDDNQPQHF; cdr3_nt: TGTGCCACCAGCAGGGACGACAATCAGCCCCAGCATTTT
v_call: TRBV7-9; clone_size: NA; j_call: TRBJ2-1; d_call: TRBD1; cdr3_aa: CASSPDRVGAYNEQFF; cdr3_nt: TGTGCCAGCAGCCCAGACAGGGTAGGAGCCTACAATGAGCAGTTCTTC
v_call: TRBV7-6; clone_size: NA; j_call: TRBJ2-7; d_call: NA; cdr3_aa: CASSSRLGNEQYF; cdr3_nt: TGTGCCAGCAGCTCTCGTCTGGGGAACGAGCAGTACTTC
v_call: TRBV6-6; clone_size: NA; j_call: TRBJ2-5; d_call: NA; cdr3_aa: CASRRTVSAAETQYF; cdr3_nt: TGTGCCAGCAGGCGGACCGTATCAGCCGCAGAGACCCAGTACTTC
v_call: TRBV29-1; clone_size: NA; j_call: TRBJ2-5; d_call: TRBD1; cdr3_aa: CSVGTGGQETQYF; cdr3_nt: TGCAGCGTTGGGACAGGGGGTCAAGAGACCCAGTACTTC
v_call: TRBV29-1; clone_size: once; j_call: TRBJ1-3; d_call: NA; cdr3_aa: CGARNHSGNTIYF; cdr3_nt: TGCGGCGCCCGGAATCACTCTGGAAACACCATATATTTT